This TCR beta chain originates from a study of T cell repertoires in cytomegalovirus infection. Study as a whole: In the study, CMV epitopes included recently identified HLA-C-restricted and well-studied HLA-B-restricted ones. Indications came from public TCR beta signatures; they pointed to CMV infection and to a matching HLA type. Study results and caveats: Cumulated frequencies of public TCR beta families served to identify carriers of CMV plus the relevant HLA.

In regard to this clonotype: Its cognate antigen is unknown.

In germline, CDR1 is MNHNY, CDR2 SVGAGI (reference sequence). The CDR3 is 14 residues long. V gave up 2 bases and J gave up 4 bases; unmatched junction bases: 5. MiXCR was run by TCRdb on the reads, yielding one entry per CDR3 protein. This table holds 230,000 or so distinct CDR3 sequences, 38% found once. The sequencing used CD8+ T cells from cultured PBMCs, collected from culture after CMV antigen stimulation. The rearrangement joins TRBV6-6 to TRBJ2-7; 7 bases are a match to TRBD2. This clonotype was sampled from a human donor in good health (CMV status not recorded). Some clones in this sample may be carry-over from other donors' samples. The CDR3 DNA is TGTGCCAGCAGTTACCCGGGGGGTGGTTACGAGCAGTACTTC. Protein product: CASSYPGGGYEQYF.